The rows below give T cell receptor beta chains drawn from one sample of a study of cytomegalovirus exposure and HLA in healthy donors. Only in-frame clones appear in the TCRdb table, and some are missing; sequencing was by immunoSEQ multiplex PCR. The sample consists of approximately 100,000 clones, 65% to 80% of them appearing once. Material: PBMCs. The receptors were sampled from a woman between 40 and 55 years old in good health and CMV-seronegative. Both conserved end residues are part of each CDR3. A D gene is named only where the DNA matches it firmly. Clone size is stated in some rows and not others, as once, few, many or a class when expanded.

>TRBV4-3|NA|NA
CASSQDVMAAGPETGELFF
>TRBV7-2|NA|TRBD2
CASSQRTSAQETQYF
>TRBV30|NA|TRBD2
CAWSGVFGTSGRSSYNEQFF
>TRBV7-9|few|TRBD1
CASSLGTGKTYEQYF
>TRBV7-2|NA|NA
CASSTDLMGSTEAFF
>TRBV7-8|NA|TRBD2
CASSPSSGVNTGELFF
>TRBV19|NA|NA
CASSPLAVRETQYF
>TRBV6-6|NA|NA
CASSYSRGSSYNEQFF
>TRBV7-2|NA|TRBD2
CASSSPITPSGATYNEQFF
>TRBV10-2|NA|TRBD2
CASRTSGLYEQYF
>TRBV30|NA|NA
CAWSTQAGRRGYEQYF
>TRBV15|NA|TRBD1
CATSRQGAYEQYF
>TRBV2|NA|NA
CASSEETADFAF
>TRBV7-9|NA|NA
CASSSTGLRQPQHF
>TRBV5-1|NA|NA
CASTQGGTDGETQYF
>TRBV7-2|once|NA
CASGGQAKNIQYF
>TRBV7-2|few|NA
CASSLRYEGYEQFF
>TRBV29-1|few|TRBD1
CSLSLDRGNEQFF
>TRBV19|once|NA
CASSIGSAYNEQFF
>TRBV18|NA|NA
CASSPQRQDSGANVLTF
>TRBV4-2|NA|NA
CASSQYATGTSSYNEQFF
>TRBV6-5|NA|NA
CASSYSGGAINTEAFF
>TRBV27|NA|TRBD2
CASSLVAGVNTGELFF
>TRBV7-2|NA|TRBD1
CASSSRGGAEANYGYTF
>TRBV7-2|NA|NA
CASSLAGGRTDTQYF
>TRBV7-2|NA|NA
CASSLLTPGNTIYF
>TRBV2|NA|NA
CASSAGRTEAFF
>TRBV11-2|NA|NA
CASSPTAGYEKLFF
>TRBV28|NA|NA
CASSTSQGSRLNRPQHF
>TRBV5-1|NA|TRBD1
CASSAGTGGVYYGYTF
>TRBV10-2|NA|NA
CASRATGLSYEQYF